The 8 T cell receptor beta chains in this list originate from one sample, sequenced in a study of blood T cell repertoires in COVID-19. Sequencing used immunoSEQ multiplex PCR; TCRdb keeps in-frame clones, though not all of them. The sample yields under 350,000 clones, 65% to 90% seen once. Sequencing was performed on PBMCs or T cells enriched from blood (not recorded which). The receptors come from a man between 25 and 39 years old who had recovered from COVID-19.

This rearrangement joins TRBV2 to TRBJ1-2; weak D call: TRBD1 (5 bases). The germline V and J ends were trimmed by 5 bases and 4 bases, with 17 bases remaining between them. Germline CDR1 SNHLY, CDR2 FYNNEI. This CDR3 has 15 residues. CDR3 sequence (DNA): TGTGCCAGCAGTCCGGAATCAGGGCGGGGCTATGGCTACACCTTC. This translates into CASSPESGRGYGYTF.

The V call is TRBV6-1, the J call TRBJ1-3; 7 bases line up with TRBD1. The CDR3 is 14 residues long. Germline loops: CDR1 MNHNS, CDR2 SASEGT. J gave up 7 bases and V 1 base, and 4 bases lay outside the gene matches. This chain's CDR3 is CASSEGTGRNTIYF. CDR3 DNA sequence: TGTGCCAGCAGTGAAGGGACAGGAAGGAACACCATATATTTT.

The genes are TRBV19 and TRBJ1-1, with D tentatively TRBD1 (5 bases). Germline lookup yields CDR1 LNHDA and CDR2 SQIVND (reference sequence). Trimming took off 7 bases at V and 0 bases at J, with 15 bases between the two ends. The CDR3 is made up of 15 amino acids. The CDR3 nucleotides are TGTGCCAGTACCCTCTTTGGACACTTGAACACTGAAGCTTTCTTT. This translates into CASTLFGHLNTEAFF.

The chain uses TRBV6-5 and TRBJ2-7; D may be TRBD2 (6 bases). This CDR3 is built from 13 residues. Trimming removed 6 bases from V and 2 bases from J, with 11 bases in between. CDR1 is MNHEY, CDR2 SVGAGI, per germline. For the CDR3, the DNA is TGTGCCAGCAGCCTATGGGGGGCCTACGAGCAGTACTTC. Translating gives CASSLWGAYEQYF.

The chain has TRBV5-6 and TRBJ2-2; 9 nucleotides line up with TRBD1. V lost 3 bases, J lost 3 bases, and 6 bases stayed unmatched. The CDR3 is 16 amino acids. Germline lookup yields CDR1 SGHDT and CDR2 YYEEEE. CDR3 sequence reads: CASSSKDRGYTGELFF. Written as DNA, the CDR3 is TGTGCCAGCAGCTCCAAGGACAGGGGATACACCGGGGAGCTGTTTTTT.

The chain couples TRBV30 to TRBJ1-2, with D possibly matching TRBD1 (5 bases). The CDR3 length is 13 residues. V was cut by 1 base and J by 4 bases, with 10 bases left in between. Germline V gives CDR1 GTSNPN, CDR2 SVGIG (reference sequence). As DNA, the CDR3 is TGTGCCTGGAGTGCTAACAGGATCTATGGCTACACCTTC. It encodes CAWSANRIYGYTF.

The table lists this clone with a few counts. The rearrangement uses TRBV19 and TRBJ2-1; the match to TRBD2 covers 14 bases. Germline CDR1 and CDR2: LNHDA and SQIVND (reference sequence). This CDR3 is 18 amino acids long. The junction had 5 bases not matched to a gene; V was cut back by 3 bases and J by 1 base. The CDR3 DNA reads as TGTGCCAGTAGTATGAGACTAGCGGGAGGGCCATCCTACAATGAGCAGTTCTTC. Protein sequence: CASSMRLAGGPSYNEQFF.

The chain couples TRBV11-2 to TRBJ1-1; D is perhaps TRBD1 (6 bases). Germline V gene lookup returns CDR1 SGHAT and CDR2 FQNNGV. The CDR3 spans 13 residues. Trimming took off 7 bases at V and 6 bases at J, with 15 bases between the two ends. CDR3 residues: CASTKHDRSEAFF. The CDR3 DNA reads TGTGCCAGCACCAAACATGACAGGTCTGAAGCTTTCTTT.